This T cell receptor (beta chain) came from a study of monozygotic twins with inflammatory bowel disease. Reprocessing the 5' RACE reads, TCRdb reports a single entry for every CDR3 protein and omits DNA. The listing records around 380,000 distinct CDR3 sequences. Germline assignment: CDR1 ENHRY and CDR2 SYGVKD. The CDR3 covers 15 residues. Material: blood. The chain recombines TRBV10-3 with TRBJ2-3. The source is a human donor with ulcerative colitis or Crohn's disease, or a healthy co-twin of an affected twin (not recorded which). This CDR3 is CAISGGSTSTDTQYF.